This TCR beta chain was sequenced for a study of T cells in Graves' hyperthyroidism and ophthalmopathy. From RNA transcripts, TCR beta CDR3 regions were amplified. A set of HTBI primers served as the primers for a first-round RT-PCR of the TCR CDR3. TCRdb itself ran the multiplex PCR reads through MiXCR, one entry per CDR3 protein. The sample lists more than 550,000 distinct CDR3 sequences; 45% were seen once. In regard to this clonotype: Antigen: not known.

The V gene lost 4 bases and the J gene lost 5 bases, with 20 bases spanning the gap. CDR3 length: 15 residues. Per germline, CDR1 SQVTM and CDR2 ANQGSEA. The study's findings and limits: Ophthalmopathy onset followed model prediction by a median roughly 6 months.

The study left out patients who had uncontrolled infection, other autoimmune disease, pregnancy or lactation. The chain recombines TRBV29-1 with TRBJ2-5; a possible D gene is TRBD2 (6 bases). The receptor was isolated from an adult man with Graves' disease, either hyperthyroidism or ophthalmopathy (not recorded which). Material for sequencing was peripheral blood or thyroid tissue (not recorded which). In nucleotides, the CDR3 is TGCAGCGTTGTTCCGTCAGGGAGGCGGGCGGAGACCCAGTACTTC. This encodes CSVVPSGRRAETQYF.